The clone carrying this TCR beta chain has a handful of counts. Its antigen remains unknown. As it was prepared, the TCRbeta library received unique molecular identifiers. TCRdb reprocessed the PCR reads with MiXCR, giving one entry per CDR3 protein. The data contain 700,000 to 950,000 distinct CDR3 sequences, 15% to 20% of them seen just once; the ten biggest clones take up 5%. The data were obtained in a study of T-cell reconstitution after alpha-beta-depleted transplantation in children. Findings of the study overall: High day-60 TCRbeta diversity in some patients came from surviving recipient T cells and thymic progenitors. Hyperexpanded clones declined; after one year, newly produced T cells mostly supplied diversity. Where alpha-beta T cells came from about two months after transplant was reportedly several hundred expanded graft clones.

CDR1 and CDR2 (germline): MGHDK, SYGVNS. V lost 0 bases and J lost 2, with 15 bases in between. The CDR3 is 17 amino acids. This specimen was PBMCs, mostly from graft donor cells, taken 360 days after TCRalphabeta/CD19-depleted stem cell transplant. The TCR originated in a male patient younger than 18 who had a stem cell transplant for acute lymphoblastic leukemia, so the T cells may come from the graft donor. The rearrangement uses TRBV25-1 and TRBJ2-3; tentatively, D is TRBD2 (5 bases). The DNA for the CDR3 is TGTGCCAGCAGTGAATATACTCAGCGGCGATTCACAGATACGCAGTATTTT. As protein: CASSEYTQRRFTDTQYF.